These 27 T cell receptor beta chains were sequenced from one sample in a study of blood T cell repertoires in COVID-19. Only in-frame clones appear in the TCRdb table, and some are missing; sequencing was by immunoSEQ multiplex PCR. The sample holds roughly 230,000 clones; roughly 83% are singletons and the top ten take less than 8%. The sequencing input was peripheral blood. Receptors were obtained from a woman aged 45-65 years with acute or convalescent COVID-19.

This chain's CDR3 is CASSPRDRGSGGEQYF. For the CDR3, the DNA is TGTGCCAGCAGCCCCCGGGACAGGGGGTCAGGAGGCGAGCAGTACTTC. The V call is TRBV6-2 or TRBV6-3, the J call TRBJ2-7; 11 bases map to TRBD1. The V and J ends lost 6 bases and 6 bases, in that order; junction bases with no gene match: 13. CDR1 is MNHEY, CDR2 SVGEGT, per germline. This CDR3 is 16 amino acids long.

The chain employs TRBV2 and TRBJ1-5; D remains ambiguous. V was cut by 6 bases and J by 4 bases, with 7 bases left in between. Germline-derived CDR1 and CDR2 are SNHLY and FYNNEI. The CDR3 runs to 12 residues. CDR3 sequence: CASSGSNQPQHF. Here the CDR3 DNA reads TGTGCCAGCAGCGGGTCGAATCAGCCCCAGCATTTT.

This chain uses TRBV19 with TRBJ2-7; D not certain. The CDR3 is 15 residues long. Germline CDR1 reads LNHDA; CDR2 reads SQIVND (reference sequence). The V end was cut by 2 bases, the J end by 2 bases, with 13 bases between. The CDR3 here is CASSIRFGGTYEQYF. The CDR3 coding sequence is TGTGCCAGTAGTATACGGTTTGGCGGAACCTACGAGCAGTACTTC.

Regarding this clone: The sample carries other DNA sequences with the same CDR3. V is TRBV30 and J is TRBJ1-5; TRBD1 matches at 7 bases. The germline V gene encodes CDR1 GTSNPN and CDR2 SVGIG (reference sequence). CDR3 length equals 13 residues. The junction had 2 bases not matched to a gene; V was cut back by 2 bases and J by 4 bases. The CDR3 here is CAWSPQGNQPQHF. As DNA, the CDR3 is TGTGCCTGGAGTCCACAGGGGAATCAGCCCCAGCATTTT.

The chain couples TRBV4-1 to TRBJ1-4; weak D call: TRBD1 (5 bases). The CDR3 loop spans 14 amino acids. V lost 0 bases, J lost 8 bases, and 10 bases lay in between. Germline CDR1 MGHRA, CDR2 YSYEKL. The CDR3 region has the DNA TGCGCCAGCAGCCAAGAAAGGGGATACGAAAAACTGTTTTTT. Protein: CASSQERGYEKLFF.

This sequence joins TRBV4-2 and TRBJ1-1; D might be TRBD1 (5 bases). Germline assignment: CDR1 LGHNA and CDR2 YNFKEQ. V was pared by 0 bases and J by 5 bases, with 13 bases between. CDR3 length equals 15 residues. The CDR3 nucleotides read TGTGCCAGCAGCCAAGATCTTCACGGGGGAACTGAAGCTTTCTTT. It translates to CASSQDLHGGTEAFF.

The chain uses TRBV24-1 and TRBJ2-3, with D possibly matching TRBD2 (5 bases). With 5 bases removed from V and 4 bases from J, the gap between germline ends came to 15 bases. The CDR3 is 15 amino acids. Per the germline V gene, CDR1 is KGHDR and CDR2 is SFDVKD. The CDR3 sequence is CATSALEAGPDTQYF. The CDR3 bases are TGTGCCACCAGTGCCCTGGAGGCGGGCCCAGATACGCAGTATTTT.

CDR3 amino acids: CASQDRANEKLFF. The CDR3 DNA reads TGTGCCAGCCAGGACAGGGCTAATGAAAAACTGTTTTTT. J is TRBJ1-4 and V is TRBV19; 8 bases match TRBD1. CDR1 and CDR2 from the germline V gene are LNHDA and SQIVND (reference sequence). The CDR3 length is 13 residues. V was clipped by 9 bases and J by 3 bases; unmatched bases: 3.

This chain joins TRBV11-1 and TRBJ2-7; a possible D gene is TRBD2 (5 bases). The CDR3 loop spans 13 amino acids. V was clipped by 3 bases and J by 0 bases, with 6 bases between them. CDR1 is SGHAT, CDR2 FQDESV, per germline (reference sequence). The CDR3 DNA sequence: TGTGCCAGCAGCTTCGGGGTCTCCTACGAGCAGTACTTC. Translated: CASSFGVSYEQYF.

V and J are TRBV19 and TRBJ2-5; D possibly corresponds to TRBD1 (6 bases). Germline CDR1 is LNHDA and CDR2 is SQIVND (reference sequence). The CDR3 consists of 13 residues. V lost 6 bases and J 3 bases, leaving 11 bases between the germline ends. The CDR3 sequence: CASSRTAEETQYF. CDR3 nucleotides: TGTGCCAGTAGCCGGACAGCAGAAGAGACCCAGTACTTC.

This rearrangement joins TRBV7-2 to TRBJ1-2; TRBD1 aligns across 8 bases. CDR3 size: 14 residues. V was clipped by 2 bases and J by 7 bases; unmatched bases: 6. Germline values: CDR1 SGHTA, CDR2 FQGNSA. CDR3 sequence reads: CASSLSGDRPGYTF. The CDR3 nucleotides are TGTGCCAGCAGCTTATCGGGGGACAGGCCTGGCTACACCTTC.

The chain couples TRBV6-1 to TRBJ2-6, with no clear D. Between the trimmed V and J ends, which lost 3 bases and 1 base, there was a span of 10 bases. CDR1 is MNHNS and CDR2 is SASEGT in the germline V gene. This CDR3 is built from 16 residues. The CDR3 sequence: CASSDASPSGANVLTF. The CDR3 region has the DNA TGTGCCAGCAGTGATGCCAGTCCGTCTGGGGCCAACGTCCTGACTTTC.

The genes are TRBV2 and TRBJ2-5, with D possibly matching TRBD2 (5 bases). Germline CDR1 SNHLY, CDR2 FYNNEI. With 6 bases removed from V and 5 bases from J, the gap between germline ends came to 13 bases. The CDR3 spans 13 residues. CDR3 in DNA: TGTGCCAGCAGGGACGGGATCCGGGAGACCCAGTACTTC. As protein: CASRDGIRETQYF. The full variable domain, with the rest looked up from reference TRBV2 and TRBJ2-5, is EPEVTQTPSHQVTQMGQEVILRCVPISNHLYFYWYRQILGQKVEFLVSFYNNEISEKSEIFDDQFSVERPDGSNFTLKIRSTKLEDSAMYFCASRDGIRETQYFGPGTRLLVL.

Notes on this clone: The junction does not match germline at one end; this may be a read error. The chain carries TRBV14 and TRBJ2-7; D unresolved. This CDR3 has 11 amino acids. Germline V CDR1 and CDR2: SGHDN, FVKESK. The CDR3 bases are TGTGCCAGCAGCCACTCCCACGAGCAGTACTTC. This codes for CASSHSHEQYF. Variable domain in full (rest from reference TRBV14 and TRBJ2-7): EAGVTQFPSHSVIEKGQTVTLRCDPISGHDNLYWYRRVMGKEIKFLLHFVKESKQDESGMPNNRFLAERTGGTYSTLKVQPAELEDSGVYFCASSHSHEQYFGPGTRLTVT.

The J gene is TRBJ2-7, the V gene TRBV5-1, with 9 nucleotides matching TRBD1. The germline CDR1 and CDR2 sequences are SGHRS and YFSETQ. The CDR3 is 16 residues long. V was clipped by 0 bases and J by 3 bases; unmatched bases: 7. The CDR3 loop is CASSLGSPGQGYEQYF. The DNA for the CDR3 is TGCGCCAGCAGCTTGGGTTCTCCGGGACAGGGCTACGAGCAGTACTTC.

This clone was observed once. This chain uses TRBV28 with TRBJ1-4, with a weak D call TRBD1 (6 bases). Per germline, CDR1 MDHEN and CDR2 SYDVKM. CDR3 length: 15 residues. Trimming cost V 3 bases and J 6 bases, with 14 bases left between them. CDR3 sequence reads: CASSLQQGWYEKLFF. The CDR3 nucleotides are TGTGCCAGCAGTTTGCAACAGGGCTGGTATGAAAAACTGTTTTTT.

Points on this clone: Other DNA sequences of this sample code for an identical CDR3. The chain employs TRBV6-5 and TRBJ1-1; possibly TRBD1 for D (5 bases). From germline, CDR1 is MNHEY and CDR2 SVGAGI. Trimming pared 5 bases from V and 1 base from J, leaving 8 bases between. There are 13 residues in the CDR3. The CDR3 loop is CASSRGTNTEAFF. Here the CDR3 DNA reads TGTGCCAGCAGTAGGGGAACGAACACTGAAGCTTTCTTT.

V usage is TRBV4-1 and J usage is TRBJ2-7; the match to TRBD2 covers 9 bases. J gave up 3 bases and V 2 bases, and 8 bases lay outside the gene matches. CDR1 is MGHRA and CDR2 is YSYEKL in the germline V gene. The CDR3 loop spans 16 amino acids. CDR3 sequence: CASSQLISGRHYEQYF. In DNA, the CDR3 is TGCGCCAGCAGCCAACTAATTAGCGGGAGACACTACGAGCAGTACTTC.

Written as DNA, the CDR3 is TGTGCCAGCAGCCAACCAGGGGTAAACACTGAAGCTTTCTTT. Translating gives CASSQPGVNTEAFF. The V and J genes are TRBV3-1 (or the pseudogene TRBV3-2) and TRBJ1-1; tentatively, D is TRBD1 (6 bases). Trimming took off 2 bases at V and 2 bases at J, with 9 bases between the two ends. This CDR3 has 14 amino acids. Germline CDR1 LGHDT, CDR2 YNNKEL (reference sequence).

V and J are TRBV11-3 and TRBJ2-3, with TRBD1 as a possible D gene (5 bases). The germline CDR1 and CDR2 sequences are SGHNT and YENEEA. There are 12 residues in the CDR3. The V end was cut by 0 bases, the J end by 8 bases, with 6 bases between. Written as DNA, the CDR3 is TGTGCCAGCAGCTTAGATCAGGGTACGCAGTATTTT. As protein: CASSLDQGTQYF.

V gene TRBV4-1 combines with J gene TRBJ2-7, with a weak D call TRBD1 (6 bases). V was trimmed by 1 base and J by 0 bases, leaving 13 bases between them. The CDR3 is made up of 16 amino acids. Per germline, CDR1 MGHRA and CDR2 YSYEKL. CDR3 in DNA: TGCGCCAGCAGCCAAGCCCGACAGGACCCCTCCTACGAGCAGTACTTC. Protein product: CASSQARQDPSYEQYF.

This clone came up a few times. The identical CDR3 is also encoded by other nucleotide sequences in the sample. V gene TRBV7-2 combines with J gene TRBJ1-1; D ambiguous. V was clipped by 2 bases and J by 1 base, with 5 bases between them. This CDR3 is 13 amino acids long. Germline lookup yields CDR1 SGHTA and CDR2 FQGNSA. CDR3 DNA sequence: TGTGCCAGCAGCTTAACTGAGAACACTGAAGCTTTCTTT. Translating gives CASSLTENTEAFF.

This chain connects TRBV5-1 to TRBJ1-4; D might be TRBD1 (5 bases). CDR1 is SGHRS and CDR2 is YFSETQ in the germline V gene. The CDR3 covers 16 residues. Trimming shortened V by 3 bases and J by 0 bases, and 12 bases separated the two germline ends. CDR3 amino acids: CASSSAGGTTNEKLFF. For the CDR3, the DNA is TGCGCCAGCAGCTCCGCCGGGGGGACAACTAATGAAAAACTGTTTTTT. Supplemented by reference TRBV5-1 and TRBJ1-4, the full variable domain reads KAGVTQTPRYLIKTRGQQVTLSCSPISGHRSVSWYQQTPGQGLQFLFEYFSETQRNKGNFPGRFSGRQFSNSRSEMNVSTLELGDSALYLCASSSAGGTTNEKLFFGSGTQLSVL.

The rearrangement joins TRBV24-1 to TRBJ2-2, with 7 bases matching TRBD2. The CDR3 is made up of 13 amino acids. Germline V gene data show CDR1 as KGHDR and CDR2 as SFDVKD. Losses at the gene ends were 5 bases for V and 8 bases for J; bases not matched to a gene: 4. The CDR3 bases are TGTGCCACCAGTGCAATAGCGGGTGGGGAGCTGTTTTTT. Translating gives CATSAIAGGELFF.

The chain has TRBV5-6 and TRBJ1-3, with D unclear. The CDR3 has 13 amino acids. The germline V gene encodes CDR1 SGHDT and CDR2 YYEEEE. Between the trimmed V and J ends, which lost 1 base and 3 bases, there was a span of 5 bases. The CDR3 sequence is CASSLRYGNTIYF. DNA for the CDR3: TGTGCCAGCAGCTTGCGGTATGGAAACACCATATATTTT.

This clone has just one count. This chain uses TRBV4-1 with TRBJ2-4; TRBD1 is a possible D gene (5 bases). Trimming took off 5 bases at V and 2 bases at J, with 7 bases between the two ends. Per germline, CDR1 MGHRA and CDR2 YSYEKL. The CDR3 runs 13 residues. The CDR3 is CASSTGTKNIQYF. CDR3 coding DNA: TGCGCCAGCAGCACAGGAACCAAAAACATTCAGTACTTC.

The table lists this clone with many counts. This sequence joins TRBV6-2 or TRBV6-3 and TRBJ2-5; tentatively, D is TRBD2 (6 bases). Trimming cost V 3 bases and J 5 bases, with 13 bases left between them. CDR1 is MNHEY, CDR2 SVGEGT, per germline. This CDR3 is built from 14 residues. The CDR3 bases are TGTGCCAGCAGTTATATGGGGGAGGTCGAGACCCAGTACTTC. Protein product: CASSYMGEVETQYF.